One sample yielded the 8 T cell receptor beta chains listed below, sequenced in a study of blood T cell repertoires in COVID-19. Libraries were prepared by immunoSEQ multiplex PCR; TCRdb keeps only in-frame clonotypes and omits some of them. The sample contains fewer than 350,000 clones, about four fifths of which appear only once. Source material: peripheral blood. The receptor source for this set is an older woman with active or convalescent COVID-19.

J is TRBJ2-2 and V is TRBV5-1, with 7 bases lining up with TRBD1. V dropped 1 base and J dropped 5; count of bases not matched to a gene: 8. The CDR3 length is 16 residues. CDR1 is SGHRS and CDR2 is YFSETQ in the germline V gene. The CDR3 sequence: CASSLWANRGTGELFF. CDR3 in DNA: TGCGCCAGCAGCTTGTGGGCCAACAGGGGAACCGGGGAGCTGTTTTTT.

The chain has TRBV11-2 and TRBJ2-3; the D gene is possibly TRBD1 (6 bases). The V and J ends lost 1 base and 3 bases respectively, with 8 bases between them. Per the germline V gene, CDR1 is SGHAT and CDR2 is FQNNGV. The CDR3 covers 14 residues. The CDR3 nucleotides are TGTGCCAGCAGCTTAGGCAGGGGTACAGATACGCAGTATTTT. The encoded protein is CASSLGRGTDTQYF.

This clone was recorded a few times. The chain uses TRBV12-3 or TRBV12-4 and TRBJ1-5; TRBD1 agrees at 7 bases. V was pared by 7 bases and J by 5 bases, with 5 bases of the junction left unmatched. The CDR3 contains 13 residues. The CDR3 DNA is TGTGCCAGCACCCAGGGGGTGCATCAGCCCCAGCATTTT. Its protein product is CASTQGVHQPQHF.

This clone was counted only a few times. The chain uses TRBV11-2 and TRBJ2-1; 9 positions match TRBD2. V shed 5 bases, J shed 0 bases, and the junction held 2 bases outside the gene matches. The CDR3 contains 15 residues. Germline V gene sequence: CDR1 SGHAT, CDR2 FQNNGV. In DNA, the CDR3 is TGTGCCAGCAGCCCGCGGGGGGGCTCCTACAATGAGCAGTTCTTC. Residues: CASSPRGGSYNEQFF.

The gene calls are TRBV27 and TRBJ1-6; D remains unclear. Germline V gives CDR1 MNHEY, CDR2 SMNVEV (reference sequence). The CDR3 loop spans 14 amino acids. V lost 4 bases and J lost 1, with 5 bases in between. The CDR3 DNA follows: TGTGCCAGCAGTTATCGGTCCTATAATTCACCCCTCCACTTT. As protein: CASSYRSYNSPLHF.

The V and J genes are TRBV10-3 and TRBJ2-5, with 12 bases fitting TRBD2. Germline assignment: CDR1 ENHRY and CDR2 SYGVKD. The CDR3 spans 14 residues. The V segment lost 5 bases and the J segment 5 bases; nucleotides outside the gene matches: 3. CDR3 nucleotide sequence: TGTGCCATCAGTTTGACTAGCGGGGGTGAGACCCAGTACTTC. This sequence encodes CAISLTSGGETQYF.

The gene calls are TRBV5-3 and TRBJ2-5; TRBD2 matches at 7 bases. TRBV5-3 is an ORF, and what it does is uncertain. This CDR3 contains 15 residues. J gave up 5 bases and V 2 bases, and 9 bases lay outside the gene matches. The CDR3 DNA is TGTGCCAGAAGCTTATGGACTAGGCAACGGGAGACCCAGTACTTC. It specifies CARSLWTRQRETQYF.

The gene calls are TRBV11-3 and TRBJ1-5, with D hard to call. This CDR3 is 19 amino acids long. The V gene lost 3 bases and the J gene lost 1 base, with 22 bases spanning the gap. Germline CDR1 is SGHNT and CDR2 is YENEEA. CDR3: CASSFDFPPPPRSNQPQHF. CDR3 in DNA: TGTGCCAGCAGCTTCGATTTCCCACCCCCCCCGAGGAGCAATCAGCCCCAGCATTTT.